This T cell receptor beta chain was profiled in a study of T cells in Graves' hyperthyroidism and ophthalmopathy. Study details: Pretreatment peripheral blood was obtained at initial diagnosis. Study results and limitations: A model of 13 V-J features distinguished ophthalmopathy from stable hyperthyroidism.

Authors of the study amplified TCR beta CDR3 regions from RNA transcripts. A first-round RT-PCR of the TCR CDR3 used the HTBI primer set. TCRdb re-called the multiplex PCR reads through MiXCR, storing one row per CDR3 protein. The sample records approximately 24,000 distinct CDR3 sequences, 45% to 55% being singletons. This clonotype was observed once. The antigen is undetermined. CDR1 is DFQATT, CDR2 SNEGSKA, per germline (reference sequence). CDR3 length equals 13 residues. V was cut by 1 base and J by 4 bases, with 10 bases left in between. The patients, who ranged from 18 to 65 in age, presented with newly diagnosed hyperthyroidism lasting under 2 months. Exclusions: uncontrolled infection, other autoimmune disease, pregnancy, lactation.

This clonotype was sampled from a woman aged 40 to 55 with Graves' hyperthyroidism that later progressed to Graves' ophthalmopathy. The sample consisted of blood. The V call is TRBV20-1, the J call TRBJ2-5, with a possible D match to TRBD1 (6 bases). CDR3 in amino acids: CSARGGQSETQYF. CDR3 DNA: TGCAGTGCTAGAGGGGGGCAATCAGAGACCCAGTACTTC.